The clone carrying this T cell receptor beta chain was counted a single time. Its specificity is not known. Time point of the sample: cycle 4 day 1 (C4D1), after more than five weeks of nivolumab. Relapse was seen in all patients after autologous stem cell transplantation, and brentuximab vedotin exposure was variable. Isolation of CD4+ T cells from thawed PBMCs was performed by magnetic negative selection. The record originates from a study of PD-1 blockade in classical Hodgkin lymphoma. Study results and caveats: Whoever responded completely had baseline diversity much like that seen in newly diagnosed patients. A reduction in baseline TCR diversity was reportedly seen in newly diagnosed patients relative to healthy donors. CD8+ TCR diversity did not rise significantly by C4D1, unlike CD4+.

This table comes from immunoSEQ multiplex PCR, and its TCRdb copy is limited to in-frame clones, with some not included. Here the sample spans 30,000 or so clones, 70% to 90% being singletons. CDR3 length: 15 residues. V was cut by 4 bases and J by 7 bases, with 18 bases left in between. Germline V lookup: CDR1 SGHRS, CDR2 YFSETQ. Sequenced material: CD4+ T cells from blood, taken before the fourth cycle of nivolumab. The rearrangement links TRBV5-1 to TRBJ1-5; no clear D gene. The source is a human donor with classical Hodgkin lymphoma. CDR3 region: CASSPSPGEGQPQHF. CDR3 bases: TGCGCCAGCAGCCCGTCGCCGGGAGAGGGCCAGCCCCAGCATTTT. Looking up the rest from reference TRBV5-1 and TRBJ1-5 gives the full variable domain: KAGVTQTPRYLIKTRGQQVTLSCSPISGHRSVSWYQQTPGQGLQFLFEYFSETQRNKGNFPGRFSGRQFSNSRSEMNVSTLELGDSALYLCASSPSPGEGQPQHFGDGTRLSIL.